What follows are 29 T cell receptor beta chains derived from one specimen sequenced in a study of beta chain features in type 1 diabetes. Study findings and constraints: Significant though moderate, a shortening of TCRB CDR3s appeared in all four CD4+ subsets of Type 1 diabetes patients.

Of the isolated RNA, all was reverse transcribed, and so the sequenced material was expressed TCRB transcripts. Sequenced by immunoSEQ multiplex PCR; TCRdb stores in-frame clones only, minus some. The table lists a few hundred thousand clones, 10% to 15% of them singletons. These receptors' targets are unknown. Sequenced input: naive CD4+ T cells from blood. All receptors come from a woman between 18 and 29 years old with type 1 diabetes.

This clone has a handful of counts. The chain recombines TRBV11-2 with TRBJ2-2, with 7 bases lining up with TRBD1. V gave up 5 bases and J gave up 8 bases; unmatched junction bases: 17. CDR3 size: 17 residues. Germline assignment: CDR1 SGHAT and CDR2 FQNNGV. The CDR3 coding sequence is TGTGCCAGCAGCCTATCAGTTGGGACAGTCCCATTTGGGGAGCTGTTTTTT. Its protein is CASSLSVGTVPFGELFF.

As DNA, the CDR3 is TGTGCCAGCACCGGACAGGGACTCCTCTACGAGCAGTACTTC. Its protein is CASTGQGLLYEQYF. The rearrangement links TRBV6-1 to TRBJ2-7; 8 nucleotides match TRBD1. CDR1 and CDR2 (germline): MNHNS, SASEGT. V lost 7 bases, J lost 3 bases, and 8 bases stayed unmatched. This CDR3 region has 14 residues.

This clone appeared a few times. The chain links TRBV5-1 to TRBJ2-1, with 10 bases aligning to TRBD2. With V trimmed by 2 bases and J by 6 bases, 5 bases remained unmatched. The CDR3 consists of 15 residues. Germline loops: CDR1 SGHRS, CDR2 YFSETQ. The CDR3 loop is CASSFRAGGPNEQFF. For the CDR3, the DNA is TGCGCCAGCAGCTTTCGAGCGGGAGGGCCCAATGAGCAGTTCTTC.

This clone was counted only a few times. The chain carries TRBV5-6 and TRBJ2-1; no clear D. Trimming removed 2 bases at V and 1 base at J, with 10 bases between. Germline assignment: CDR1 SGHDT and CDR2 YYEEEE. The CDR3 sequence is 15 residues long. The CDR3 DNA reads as TGTGCCAGCAGCTTTCGAGTTTCGTCCTACAATGAGCAGTTCTTC. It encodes CASSFRVSSYNEQFF.

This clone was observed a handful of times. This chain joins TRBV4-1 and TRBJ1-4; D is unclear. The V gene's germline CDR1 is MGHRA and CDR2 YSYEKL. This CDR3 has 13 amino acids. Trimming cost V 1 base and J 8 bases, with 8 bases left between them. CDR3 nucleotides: TGCGCCAGCAGCCAAGGGGTCGGGGAAAAACTGTTTTTT. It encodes CASSQGVGEKLFF.

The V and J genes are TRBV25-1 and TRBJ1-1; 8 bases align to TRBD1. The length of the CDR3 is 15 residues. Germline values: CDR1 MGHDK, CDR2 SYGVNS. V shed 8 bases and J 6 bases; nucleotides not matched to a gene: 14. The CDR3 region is CASVPAGGLLAEAFF. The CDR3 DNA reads TGTGCCAGCGTCCCGGCAGGGGGCCTGTTGGCTGAAGCTTTCTTT.

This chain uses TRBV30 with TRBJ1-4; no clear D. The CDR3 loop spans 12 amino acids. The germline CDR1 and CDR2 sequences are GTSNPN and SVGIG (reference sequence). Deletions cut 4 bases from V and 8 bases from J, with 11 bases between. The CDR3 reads CAWTLPAEKLFF. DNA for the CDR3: TGTGCCTGGACCCTACCAGCGGAAAAACTGTTTTTT.

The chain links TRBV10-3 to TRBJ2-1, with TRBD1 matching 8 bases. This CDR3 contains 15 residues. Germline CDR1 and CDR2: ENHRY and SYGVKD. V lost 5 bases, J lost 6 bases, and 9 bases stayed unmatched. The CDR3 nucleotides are TGTGCCATCAGTAGATCTTTTGGACAGGGCAATGAGCAGTTCTTC. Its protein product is CAISRSFGQGNEQFF.

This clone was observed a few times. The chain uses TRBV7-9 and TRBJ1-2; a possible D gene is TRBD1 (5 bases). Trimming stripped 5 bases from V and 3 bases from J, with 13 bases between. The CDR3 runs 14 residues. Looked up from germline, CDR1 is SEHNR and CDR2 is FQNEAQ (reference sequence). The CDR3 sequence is CASSRGIGDYGYTF. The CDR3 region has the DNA TGTGCCAGCAGCCGGGGGATCGGGGACTATGGCTACACCTTC.

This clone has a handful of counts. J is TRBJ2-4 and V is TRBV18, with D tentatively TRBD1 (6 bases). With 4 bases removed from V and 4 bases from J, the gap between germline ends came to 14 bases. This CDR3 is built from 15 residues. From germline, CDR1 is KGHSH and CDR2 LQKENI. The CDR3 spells CASSLPGQPKNIQYF. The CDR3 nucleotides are TGTGCCAGCTCACTCCCGGGACAACCAAAAAACATTCAGTACTTC.

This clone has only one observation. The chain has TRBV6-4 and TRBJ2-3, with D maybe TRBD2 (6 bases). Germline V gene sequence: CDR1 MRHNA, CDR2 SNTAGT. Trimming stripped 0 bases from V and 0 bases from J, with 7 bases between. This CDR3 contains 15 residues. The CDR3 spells CASSDSGTSTDTQYF. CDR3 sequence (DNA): TGTGCCAGCAGTGACTCCGGGACTAGCACAGATACGCAGTATTTT.

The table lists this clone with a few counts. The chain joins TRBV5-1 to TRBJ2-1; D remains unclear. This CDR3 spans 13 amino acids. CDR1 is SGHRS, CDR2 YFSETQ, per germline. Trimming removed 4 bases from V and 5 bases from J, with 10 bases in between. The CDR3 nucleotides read TGCGCCAGCAGCCTACGATCCGACAATGAGCAGTTCTTC. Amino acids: CASSLRSDNEQFF.

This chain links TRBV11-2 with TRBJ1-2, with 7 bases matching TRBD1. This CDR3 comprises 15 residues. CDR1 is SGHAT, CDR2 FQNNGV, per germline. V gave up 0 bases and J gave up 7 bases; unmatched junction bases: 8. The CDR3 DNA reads TGTGCCAGCAGCTTAGATCAGGGGGTACCCGGTGGCTACACCTTC. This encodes CASSLDQGVPGGYTF.

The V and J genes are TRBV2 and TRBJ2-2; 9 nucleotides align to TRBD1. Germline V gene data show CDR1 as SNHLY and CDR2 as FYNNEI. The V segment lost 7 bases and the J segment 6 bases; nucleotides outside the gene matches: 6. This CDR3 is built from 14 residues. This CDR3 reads CASTGQGVPGELFF. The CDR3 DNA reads TGTGCCAGCACGGGACAGGGTGTGCCCGGGGAGCTGTTTTTT.

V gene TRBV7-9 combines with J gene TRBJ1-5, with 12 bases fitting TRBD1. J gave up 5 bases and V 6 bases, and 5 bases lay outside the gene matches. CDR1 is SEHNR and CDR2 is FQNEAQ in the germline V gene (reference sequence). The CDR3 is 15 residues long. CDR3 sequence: CASSAGTGGYQPQHF. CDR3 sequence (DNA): TGTGCCAGCAGTGCAGGGACAGGGGGCTATCAGCCCCAGCATTTT.

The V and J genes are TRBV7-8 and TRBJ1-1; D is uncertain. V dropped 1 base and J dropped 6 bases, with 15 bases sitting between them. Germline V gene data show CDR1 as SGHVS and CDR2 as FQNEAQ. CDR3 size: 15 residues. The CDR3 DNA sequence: TGTGCCAGCAGCTTAGAGCGCGGCGGGTTGGCTGAAGCTTTCTTT. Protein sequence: CASSLERGGLAEAFF.

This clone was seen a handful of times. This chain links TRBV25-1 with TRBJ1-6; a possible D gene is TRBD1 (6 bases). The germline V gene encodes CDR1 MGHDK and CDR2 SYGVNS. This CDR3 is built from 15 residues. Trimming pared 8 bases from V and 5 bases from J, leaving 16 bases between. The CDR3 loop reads CASSMGDTNNSPLHF. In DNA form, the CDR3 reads TGTGCCAGCTCAATGGGGGACACCAATAATTCACCCCTCCACTTT.

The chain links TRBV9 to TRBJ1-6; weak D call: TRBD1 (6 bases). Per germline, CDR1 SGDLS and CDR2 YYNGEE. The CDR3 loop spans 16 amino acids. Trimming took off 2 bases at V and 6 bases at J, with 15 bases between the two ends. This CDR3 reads CASSVSQGRGNSPLHF. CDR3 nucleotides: TGTGCCAGCAGCGTGTCACAGGGACGGGGTAATTCACCCCTCCACTTT.

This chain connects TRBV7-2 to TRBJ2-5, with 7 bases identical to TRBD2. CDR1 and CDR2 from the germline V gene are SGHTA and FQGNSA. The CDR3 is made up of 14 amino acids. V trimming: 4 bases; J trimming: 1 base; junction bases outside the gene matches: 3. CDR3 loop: CASSSQRGQETQYF. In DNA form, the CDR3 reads TGTGCCAGCAGCTCCCAGCGGGGCCAAGAGACCCAGTACTTC.

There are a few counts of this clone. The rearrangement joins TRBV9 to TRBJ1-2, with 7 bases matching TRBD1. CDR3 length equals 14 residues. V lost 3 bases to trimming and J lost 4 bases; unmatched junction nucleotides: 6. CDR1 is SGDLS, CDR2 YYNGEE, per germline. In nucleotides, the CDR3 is TGTGCCAGCAGCGACGGGACAGACTTCTATGGCTACACCTTC. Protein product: CASSDGTDFYGYTF.

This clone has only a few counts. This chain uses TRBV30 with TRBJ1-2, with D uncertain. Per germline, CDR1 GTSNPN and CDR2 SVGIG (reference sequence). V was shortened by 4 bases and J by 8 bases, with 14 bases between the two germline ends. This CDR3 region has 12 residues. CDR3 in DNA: TGTGCCTGGACCCGACGGGAACGGGGCTACACCTTC. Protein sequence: CAWTRRERGYTF.

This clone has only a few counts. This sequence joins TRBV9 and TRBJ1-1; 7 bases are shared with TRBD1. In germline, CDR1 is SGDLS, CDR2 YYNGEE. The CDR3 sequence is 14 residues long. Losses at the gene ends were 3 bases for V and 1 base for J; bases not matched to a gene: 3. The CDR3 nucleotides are TGTGCCAGCAGCGGGGGACAGCCGAACACTGAAGCTTTCTTT. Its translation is CASSGGQPNTEAFF.

This CDR3 reads CASSRGTGEQYF. For the CDR3, the DNA is TGTGCCAGCAGCCGCGGGACAGGCGAGCAGTACTTC. The genes are TRBV7-8 and TRBJ2-7; 8 bases agree with TRBD1. CDR1 is SGHVS, CDR2 FQNEAQ, per germline. The CDR3 extends over 12 amino acids. V lost 5 bases and J lost 6; bases outside the gene matches: 3.

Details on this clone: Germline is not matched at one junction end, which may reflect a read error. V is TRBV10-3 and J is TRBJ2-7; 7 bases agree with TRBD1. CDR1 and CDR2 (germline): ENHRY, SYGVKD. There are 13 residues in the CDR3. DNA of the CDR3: TGTGCCATCAGTGATGTGGGACAGTCCTCACCGGGCTTC. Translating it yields CAISDVGQSSPGF.

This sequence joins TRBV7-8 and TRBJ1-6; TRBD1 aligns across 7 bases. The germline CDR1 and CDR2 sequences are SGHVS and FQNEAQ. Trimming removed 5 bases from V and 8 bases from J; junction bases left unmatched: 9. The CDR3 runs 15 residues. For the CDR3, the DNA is TGTGCCAGCAGCGCCCGGGACAGCGGTTATTCACCCCTCCACTTT. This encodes CASSARDSGYSPLHF.

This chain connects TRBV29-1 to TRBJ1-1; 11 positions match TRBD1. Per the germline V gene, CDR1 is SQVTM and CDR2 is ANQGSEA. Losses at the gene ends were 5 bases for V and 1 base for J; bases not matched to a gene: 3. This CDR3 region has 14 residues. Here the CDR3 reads CSVRTGGGNTEAFF. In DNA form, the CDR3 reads TGCAGCGTTAGGACAGGGGGCGGGAACACTGAAGCTTTCTTT.

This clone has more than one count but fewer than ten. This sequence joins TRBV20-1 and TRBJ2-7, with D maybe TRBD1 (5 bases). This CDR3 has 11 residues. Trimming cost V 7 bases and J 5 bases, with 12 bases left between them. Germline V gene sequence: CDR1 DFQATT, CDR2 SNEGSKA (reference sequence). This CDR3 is CSGGPGHEQYF. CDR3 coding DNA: TGCAGTGGGGGCCCAGGCCACGAGCAGTACTTC.

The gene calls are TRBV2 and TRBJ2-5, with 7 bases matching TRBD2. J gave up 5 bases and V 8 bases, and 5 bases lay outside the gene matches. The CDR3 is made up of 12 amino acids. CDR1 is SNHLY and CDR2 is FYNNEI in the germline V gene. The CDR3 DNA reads TGTGCCAGCCTAGCCGGGGGGGAGACCCAGTACTTC. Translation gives CASLAGGETQYF.

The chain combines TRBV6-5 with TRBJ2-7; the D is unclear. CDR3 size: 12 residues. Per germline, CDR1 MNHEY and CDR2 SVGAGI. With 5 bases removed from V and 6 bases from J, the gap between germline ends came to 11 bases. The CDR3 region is CASSRSSTEQYF. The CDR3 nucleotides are TGTGCCAGCAGTCGATCCTCTACCGAGCAGTACTTC.